This TCR beta chain was documented in a study of metastatic and nonmetastatic thyroid tumors. About the study: The authors compared repertoires across blood and tumor or nodule tissue from malignant and benign thyroid patients.

The study's findings and limits: Malignant thyroid tumors reportedly exceeded benign nodules significantly in TCR beta diversity, with the difference appearing in blood and tumor.

Per the authors' pipeline: Building a distant-metastasis classifier for papillary thyroid cancer drew on CDR3 differences across clinicopathological groups. TCRdb redid the clone calls on the PCR reads using MiXCR. TCRdb, not the authors, supplied the V and J calls. The table includes 23,000 or so clones, more than 20% detected once. Each patient came to thyroid surgery without any prior treatment (of any kind). The CDR3 is made up of 14 amino acids. Germline loops: CDR1 MDHEN, CDR2 SYDVKM. Trimming at V came to 6 bases and at J to 4 bases, leaving 9 bases not matched to a gene. On this clone itself: Its antigen is unknown.

Sequenced: tumor tissue. The receptor's source is a male donor with papillary thyroid cancer or a benign thyroid nodule (not recorded which). Some clones in this sample may be carry-over from other donors' samples. This sequence joins TRBV28 and TRBJ2-7, with TRBD1 identical over 7 bases. For the CDR3, the DNA is TGTGCCAGCAGCCGTTGGGACAGAACGTACGAGCAGTACTTC. Amino acid sequence: CASSRWDRTYEQYF.